Described below is a single T cell receptor (beta chain) sequence and its context. Its antigen specificity is not known. Nothing much larger sits one base from this clone, and base qualities are not available. The data originate from a study of T cell responses to AZD1222 COVID-19 vaccine (TCRdb year 2021). About the full investigation: Because spike-specific TCR depth and breadth did not differ between the two schedules, AZD1222 recipients who got a second dose at roughly 4 weeks were pooled with those who got a second dose at roughly 12 weeks. Enrollment into the trials was organized by age into subgroups of 18-55, 56-69 and 70-plus years, and those subgroups contained about 150, 27 and 61 TCR-sequenced participants, respectively. A total of over 230 trial participants underwent TCR sequencing, of whom around 210 had received two doses of AZD1222 and around 26 had received two doses of the MenACWY control vaccine. Findings and caveats that apply to the study as a whole: Spike-specific TCR breadth and depth rose significantly after two AZD1222 doses compared with day 0 and with MenACWY recipients. Nearly half of unique spike-specific TCRs reportedly recognized epitopes outside regions mutated in the B.1.351 and B.1.1.7 variants. The 56-69-year group was small, and its depth increase did not reach significance, likely because of low power. Most participants were white British and females outnumbered males, and the authors suggested that clonal diversity may have been underestimated. Conclusions about previously exposed vaccinees are limited because only a handful of AZD1222 recipients were SARS-CoV-2 seropositive at baseline. No day 14 peak-response samples were available, so repertoires were characterized only after the peak T cell response. CD4 TCRs associated with the vaccine covered the entire spike protein, and the dominant responses were in regions 160-218 and 743-854.

The CDR3 regions of human TCRbeta chains were subjected to immunosequencing. From the authors' description of their analysis: TCRs in the repertoires were matched against a reference library of SARS-CoV-2-specific TCRs that had been generated with the MIRA antigen-specificity platform. Breadth was defined as the fraction of unique TCRs that were SARS-CoV-2-associated, and depth was defined as the fraction of total T cells that were SARS-CoV-2-associated. Using the MIRA data, each spike-specific TCR was assigned both to the spike region to which the TCR was reactive and to a CD4 or CD8 class. Log10-transformed breadth and depth values were compared by one-way ANOVA with Sidak's multiple comparisons tests. Imported from immuneACCESS, the table was reduced by TCRdb to in-frame sequences with V and J called. These copies leave out some clones; in studies compared against another copy, an unresolved V gene accounts for under half, and the cause of the remainder is not known. V and J calls plus clone size are reproduced from that table; the DNA served to infer D and trimming. The sample table shows roughly 120,000 clones, and about 86% are seen once. The ten largest clones capture about 10% of the sample.

The sample's time point label, decoded: baseline before first vaccination. Samples from vaccinated people were obtained from the UK trials COV001 and COV002, which included a single-blind randomized controlled phase 2/3 trial of AZD1222 (ChAdOx1 nCoV-19) in healthy adults. For TCRbeta chain sequencing, PBMC samples from trial participants were taken at day 0 and at day 28 after the second dose. The TCR was taken from an adult in good health. The source was peripheral blood, collected on day 0 of AZD1222 vaccination.

CDR3 protein: CASSYTYGTGVHEQYF. The nucleotide sequence is given as TGTGCCAGCAGCTACACCTACGGGACAGGGGTTCACGAGCAGTACTTC. Here the chain combines TRBV27 and TRBJ2-7; 10 bases in the junction line up with TRBD1. Spanning cysteine to phenylalanine, the CDR3 consists of 16 amino acids. The sequence is cut down to CDR3 DNA, 48 bases in frame from base 1. Trimmed from V: 6 bases; trimmed from J: 5 bases; junction bases lacking a gene match: 13. The germline V gene (reference sequence) sets CDR1 to MNHEY and CDR2 to SMNVEV.